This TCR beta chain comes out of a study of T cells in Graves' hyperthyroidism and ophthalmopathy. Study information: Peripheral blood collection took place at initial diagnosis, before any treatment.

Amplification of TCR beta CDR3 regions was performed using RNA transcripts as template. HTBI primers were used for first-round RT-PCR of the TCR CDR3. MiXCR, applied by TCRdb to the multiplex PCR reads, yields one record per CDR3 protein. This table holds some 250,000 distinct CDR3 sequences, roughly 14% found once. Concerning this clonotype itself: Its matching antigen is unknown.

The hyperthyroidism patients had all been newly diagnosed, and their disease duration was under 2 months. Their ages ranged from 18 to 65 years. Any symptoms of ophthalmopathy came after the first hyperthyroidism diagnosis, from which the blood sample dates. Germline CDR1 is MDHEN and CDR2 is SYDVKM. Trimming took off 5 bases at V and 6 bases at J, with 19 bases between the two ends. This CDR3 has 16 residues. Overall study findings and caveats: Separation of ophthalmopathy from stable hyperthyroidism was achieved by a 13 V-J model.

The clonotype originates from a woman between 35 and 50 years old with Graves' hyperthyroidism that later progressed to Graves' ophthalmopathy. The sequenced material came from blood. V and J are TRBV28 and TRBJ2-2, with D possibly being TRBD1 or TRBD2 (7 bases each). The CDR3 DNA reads TGTGCCAGCAGTCGAGGGAGGGGGCGTCGGTCCGGGGAGCTGTTTTTT. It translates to CASSRGRGRRSGELFF.